Detailed here is one T cell receptor (beta chain). The sample originates from a study of T cells expressing NK-cell markers. The CDR3 consists of 14 residues. Germline V gene lookup returns CDR1 SNHLY and CDR2 FYNNEI. TCRdb derives one entry per CDR3 protein from the 5' RACE reads, leaving out DNA. Across around 180,000 distinct CDR3 sequences, the top ten clones capture around 20% of the sample. The sequencing input was blood T cells: a sorted CD56 or NKG2C T cell subset, CD4+ or CD8+ T cells, or bulk PBMC T cells (not recorded which). The origin of this receptor is a man aged 18-75 years in good health. The gene calls are TRBV2 and TRBJ2-5; the TCRdb call, TRBD1, lacks DNA for checking. The CDR3 loop reads CASTGVRAQETQYF.